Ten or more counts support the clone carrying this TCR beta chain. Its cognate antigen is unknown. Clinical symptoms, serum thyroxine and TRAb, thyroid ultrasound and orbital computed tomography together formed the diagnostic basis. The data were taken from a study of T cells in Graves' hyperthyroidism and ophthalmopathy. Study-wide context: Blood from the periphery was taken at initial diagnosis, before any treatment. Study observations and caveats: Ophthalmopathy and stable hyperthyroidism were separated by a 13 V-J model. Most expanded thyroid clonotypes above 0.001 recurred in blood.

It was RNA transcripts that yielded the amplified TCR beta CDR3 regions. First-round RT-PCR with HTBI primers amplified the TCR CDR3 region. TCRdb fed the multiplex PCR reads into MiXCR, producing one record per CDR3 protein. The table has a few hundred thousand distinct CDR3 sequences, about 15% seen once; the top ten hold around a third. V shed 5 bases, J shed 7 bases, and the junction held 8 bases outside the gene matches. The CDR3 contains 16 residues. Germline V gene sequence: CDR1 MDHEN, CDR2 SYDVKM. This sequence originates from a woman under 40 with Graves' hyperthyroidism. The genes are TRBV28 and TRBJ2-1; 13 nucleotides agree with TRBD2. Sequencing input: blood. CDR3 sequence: CASSDTSGRDNNEQFF. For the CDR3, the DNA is TGTGCCAGCAGTGATACTAGCGGGAGGGATAATAATGAGCAGTTCTTC.